These 6 T cell receptor beta chains were all obtained from the same sample, sequenced in a study of CD8 T cells in Susac syndrome. When the RNA was reverse transcribed, random hexamers were used with an input of about 0.5 to 1 ug. MiXCR, applied by TCRdb to the immunoSEQ multiplex PCR reads, yields one record per CDR3 protein. In the table there are about 200,000 distinct CDR3 sequences, 91% of which are singletons. Sequenced sample: CD4+ T cells from PBMCs. The receptors were gathered from a human donor with Susac syndrome.

This chain's CDR3 is CSARRSETQPQHF. The DNA for the CDR3 is TGCAGTGCTAGACGGTCAGAGACTCAGCCCCAGCATTTT. The rearrangement joins TRBV20-1 to TRBJ1-5, with D uncertain. The CDR3 sequence is 13 residues long. Germline loops: CDR1 DFQATT, CDR2 SNEGSKA (reference sequence). V lost 2 bases and J lost 6, with 11 bases in between.

The chain employs TRBV12-3 or TRBV12-4 and TRBJ1-2; D not certain. This CDR3 is 13 amino acids long. V lost 4 bases, J lost 10 bases, and 16 bases lay in between. As DNA, the CDR3 is TGTGCCAGCAGTTCCAGAAAGCTTTCGGTCTACACCTTC. This encodes CASSSRKLSVYTF.

This chain links TRBV12-3 or TRBV12-4 with TRBJ1-1, with D perhaps TRBD1 (5 bases). The germline V and J ends were trimmed by 5 bases and 1 base, with 11 bases remaining between them. This CDR3 has 14 residues. The CDR3 here is CASSIPGQNTEAFF. In nucleotides, the CDR3 is TGTGCCAGCAGTATTCCCGGACAGAACACTGAAGCTTTCTTT.

The J gene is TRBJ1-2, the V gene TRBV4-1, with TRBD1 identical over 9 bases. The CDR3 contains 14 residues. V trimming: 6 bases; J trimming: 4 bases; junction bases outside the gene matches: 6. Germline CDR1 reads MGHRA; CDR2 reads YSYEKL. CDR3 DNA sequence: TGCGCCAGCAGGCAACAGGGGGCCGGCTATGGCTACACCTTC. This encodes CASRQQGAGYGYTF.

This clonotype appeared a single time. This sequence joins TRBV3-1 and TRBJ2-7; 11 bases agree with TRBD2. Unmatched junction bases numbered 4, after V lost 3 bases and J lost 6 bases. CDR3 length: 14 amino acids. Germline CDR1 reads LGHDT; CDR2 reads YNNKEL (reference sequence). CDR3 in amino acids: CASSQTSGVSEQYF. As DNA, the CDR3 is TGTGCCAGCAGCCAGACTAGCGGGGTTAGCGAGCAGTACTTC.

This clonotype was counted once. The chain employs TRBV14 and TRBJ2-3; 7 bases are a match to TRBD2. The CDR3 is made up of 16 amino acids. The germline gives CDR1 SGHDN, CDR2 FVKESK. With 5 bases clipped from V and 4 bases from J, the junction kept 12 bases outside the gene matches. This CDR3 reads CASSAVSGSGADTQYF. The CDR3 DNA reads as TGTGCCAGCAGCGCCGTTAGCGGGTCCGGCGCAGATACGCAGTATTTT. Combining the CDR3 with reference TRBV14 and TRBJ2-3 gives the whole variable domain EAGVTQFPSHSVIEKGQTVTLRCDPISGHDNLYWYRRVMGKEIKFLLHFVKESKQDESGMPNNRFLAERTGGTYSTLKVQPAELEDSGVYFCASSAVSGSGADTQYFGPGTRLTVL.